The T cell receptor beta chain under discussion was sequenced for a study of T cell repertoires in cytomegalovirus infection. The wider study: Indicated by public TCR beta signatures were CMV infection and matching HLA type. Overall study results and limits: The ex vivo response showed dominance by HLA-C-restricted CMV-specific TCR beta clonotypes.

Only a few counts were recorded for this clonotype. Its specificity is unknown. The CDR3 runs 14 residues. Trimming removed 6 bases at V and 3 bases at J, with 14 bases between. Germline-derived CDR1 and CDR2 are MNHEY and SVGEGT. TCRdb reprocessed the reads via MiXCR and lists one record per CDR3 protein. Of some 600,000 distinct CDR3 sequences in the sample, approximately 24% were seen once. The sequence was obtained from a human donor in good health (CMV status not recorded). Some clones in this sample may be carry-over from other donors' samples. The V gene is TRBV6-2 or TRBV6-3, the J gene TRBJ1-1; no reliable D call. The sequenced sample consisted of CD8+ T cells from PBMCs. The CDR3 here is CASRPPLSDTEAFF. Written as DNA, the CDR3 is TGTGCCAGCAGACCCCCCCTGTCGGACACTGAAGCTTTCTTT.